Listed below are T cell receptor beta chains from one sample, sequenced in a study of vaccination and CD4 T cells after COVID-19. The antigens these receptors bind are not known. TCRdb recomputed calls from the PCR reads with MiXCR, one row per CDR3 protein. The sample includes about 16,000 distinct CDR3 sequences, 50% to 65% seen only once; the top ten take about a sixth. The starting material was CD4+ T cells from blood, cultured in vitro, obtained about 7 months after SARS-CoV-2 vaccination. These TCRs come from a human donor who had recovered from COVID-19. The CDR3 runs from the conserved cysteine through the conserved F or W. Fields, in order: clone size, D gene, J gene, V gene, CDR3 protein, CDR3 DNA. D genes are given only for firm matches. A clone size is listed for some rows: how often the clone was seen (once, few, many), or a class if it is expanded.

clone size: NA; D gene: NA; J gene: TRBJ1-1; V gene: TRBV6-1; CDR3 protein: CASRPAGTRNTEAFF; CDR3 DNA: TGTGCCAGCAGACCCGCGGGAACCAGGAACACTGAAGCTTTCTTT
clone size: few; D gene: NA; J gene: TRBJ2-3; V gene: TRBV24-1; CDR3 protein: CATSDLNTQYF; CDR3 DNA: TGTGCCACCAGTGATTTGAATACGCAGTATTTT
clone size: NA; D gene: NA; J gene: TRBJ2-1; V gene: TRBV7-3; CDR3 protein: CASSLKSWVERYNEQFF; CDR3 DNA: TGTGCCAGCAGCTTAAAGTCTTGGGTTGAGCGCTACAATGAGCAGTTCTTC
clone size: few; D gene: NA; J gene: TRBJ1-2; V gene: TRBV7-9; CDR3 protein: CASSLASGNYGYTF; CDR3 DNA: TGTGCCAGCAGCTTAGCATCCGGGAACTATGGCTACACCTTC
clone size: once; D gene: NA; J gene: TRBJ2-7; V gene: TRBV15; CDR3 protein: CATSKLAASRAEQYF; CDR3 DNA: TGTGCCACCAGCAAGTTAGCGGCATCCCGGGCGGAGCAGTACTTC
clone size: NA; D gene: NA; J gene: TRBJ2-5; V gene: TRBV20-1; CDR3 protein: CSARDPQGTGETQYF; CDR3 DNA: TGCAGTGCTAGAGATCCACAGGGAACAGGAGAGACCCAGTACTTC
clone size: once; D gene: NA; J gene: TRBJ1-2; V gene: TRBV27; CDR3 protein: CASRGPYYGYTF; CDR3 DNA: TGTGCCAGCAGAGGCCCTTACTATGGCTACACCTTC
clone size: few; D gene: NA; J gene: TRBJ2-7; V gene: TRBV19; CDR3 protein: CASSIGDGTASYEQYF; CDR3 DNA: TGTGCCAGTAGTATAGGCGACGGCACGGCCTCCTACGAGCAGTACTTC
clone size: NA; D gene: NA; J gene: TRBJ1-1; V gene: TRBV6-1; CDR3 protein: CASSATRMNTEAFF; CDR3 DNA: TGTGCCAGCAGTGCGACCCGAATGAACACTGAAGCTTTCTTT
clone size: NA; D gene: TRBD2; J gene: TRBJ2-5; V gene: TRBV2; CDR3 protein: CASSGGLEETQYF; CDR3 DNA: TGTGCCAGCAGTGGGGGACTAGAGGAGACCCAGTACTTC
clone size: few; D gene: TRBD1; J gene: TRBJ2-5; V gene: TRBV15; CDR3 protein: CATSRGDREETQYF; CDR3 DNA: TGTGCCACCAGCAGGGGGGACAGGGAAGAGACCCAGTACTTC
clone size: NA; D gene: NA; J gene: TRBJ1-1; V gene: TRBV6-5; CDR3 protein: CASSYSGANTEAFF; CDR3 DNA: TGTGCCAGCAGTTACTCGGGGGCGAACACTGAAGCTTTCTTT
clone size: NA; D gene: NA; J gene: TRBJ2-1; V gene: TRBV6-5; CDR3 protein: CASSYSSFGYNEQFF; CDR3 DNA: TGTGCCAGCAGTTACTCGAGTTTCGGGTACAATGAGCAGTTCTTC
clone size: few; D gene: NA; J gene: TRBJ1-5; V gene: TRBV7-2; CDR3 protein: CASSLEPDQPQHF; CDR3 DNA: TGTGCCAGCAGCTTAGAACCGGATCAGCCCCAGCATTTT
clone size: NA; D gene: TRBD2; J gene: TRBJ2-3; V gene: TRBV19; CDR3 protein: CASSIIRAGGRADTQYF; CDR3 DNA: TGTGCCAGTAGTATAATCCGAGCGGGGGGAAGAGCAGATACGCAGTATTTT
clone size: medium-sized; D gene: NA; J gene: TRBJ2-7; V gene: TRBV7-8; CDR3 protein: CASSSPGRRTYEQYF; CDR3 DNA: TGTGCCAGCAGCTCACCGGGACGGCGGACCTACGAGCAGTACTTC
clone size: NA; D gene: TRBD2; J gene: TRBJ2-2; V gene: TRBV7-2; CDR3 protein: CASSPGLAGGFGELFF; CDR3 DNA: TGTGCCAGCAGCCCGGGACTAGCGGGAGGATTCGGGGAGCTGTTTTTT
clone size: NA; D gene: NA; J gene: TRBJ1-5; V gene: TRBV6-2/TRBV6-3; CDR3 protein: CASSRRGDSNQPQHF; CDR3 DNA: TGTGCCAGCAGTCGGCGGGGGGATAGCAATCAGCCCCAGCATTTT
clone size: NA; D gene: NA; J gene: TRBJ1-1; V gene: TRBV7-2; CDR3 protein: CASSLHMNTEAFF; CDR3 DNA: TGTGCCAGCAGCTTGCACATGAACACTGAAGCTTTCTTT
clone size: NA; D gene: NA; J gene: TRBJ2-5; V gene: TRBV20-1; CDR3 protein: CSAKDRVTQYF; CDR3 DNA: TGCAGTGCTAAGGATAGGGTGACCCAGTACTTC
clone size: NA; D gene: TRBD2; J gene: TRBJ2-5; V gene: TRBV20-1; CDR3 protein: CSARNVAGGHLETQYF; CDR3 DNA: TGCAGTGCTAGGAACGTAGCGGGAGGGCACCTAGAGACCCAGTACTTC
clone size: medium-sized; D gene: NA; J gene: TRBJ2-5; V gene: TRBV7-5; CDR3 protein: CISVPEAPTPRGTEETQYF; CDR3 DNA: NA
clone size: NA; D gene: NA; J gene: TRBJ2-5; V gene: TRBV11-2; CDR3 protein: CASSSFSGTLTETQYF; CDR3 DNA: TGTGCCAGCAGCTCGTTTAGTGGGACCCTGACGGAGACCCAGTACTTC
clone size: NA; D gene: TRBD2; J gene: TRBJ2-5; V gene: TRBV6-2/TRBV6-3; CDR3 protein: CASSSYGGGDQETQYF; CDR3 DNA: TGTGCCAGCAGTTCATATGGCGGGGGAGACCAAGAGACCCAGTACTTC
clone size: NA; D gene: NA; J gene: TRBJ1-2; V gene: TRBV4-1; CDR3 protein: CASSQDVRGEHGYTF; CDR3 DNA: TGCGCCAGCAGCCAAGACGTCAGGGGTGAACATGGCTACACCTTC
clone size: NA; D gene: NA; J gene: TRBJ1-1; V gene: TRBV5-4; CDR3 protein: CASARGSNTEAFF; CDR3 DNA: TGTGCCAGCGCCCGTGGCTCGAACACTGAAGCTTTCTTT
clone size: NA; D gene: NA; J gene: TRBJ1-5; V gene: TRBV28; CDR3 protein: CASSFLGQPQHF; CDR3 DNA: TGTGCCAGCAGTTTTCTGGGTCAGCCCCAGCATTTT
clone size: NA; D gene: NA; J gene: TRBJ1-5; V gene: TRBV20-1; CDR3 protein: CSAGRDSNQPQHF; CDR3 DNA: TGCAGTGCTGGCAGGGACAGCAATCAGCCCCAGCATTTT
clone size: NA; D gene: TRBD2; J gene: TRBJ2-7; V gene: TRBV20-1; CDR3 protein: CSGLRTSGDREQYF; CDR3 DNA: TGCAGTGGCTTGAGGACTAGCGGGGACCGGGAGCAGTACTTC
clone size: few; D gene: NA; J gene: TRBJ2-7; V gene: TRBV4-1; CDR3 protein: CASSRTRAQPNEQYF; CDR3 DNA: TGCGCCAGCAGCCGGACCCGGGCCCAACCCAACGAGCAGTACTTC
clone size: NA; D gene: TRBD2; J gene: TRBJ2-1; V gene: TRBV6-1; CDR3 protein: CASSDPGTKGDEQFF; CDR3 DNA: TGTGCCAGCAGTGACCCCGGGACTAAGGGCGATGAGCAGTTCTTC
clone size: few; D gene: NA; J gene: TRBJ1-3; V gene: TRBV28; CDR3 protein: CASSVPWPGNTIYF; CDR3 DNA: TGTGCCAGCAGTGTTCCCTGGCCTGGAAACACCATATATTTT
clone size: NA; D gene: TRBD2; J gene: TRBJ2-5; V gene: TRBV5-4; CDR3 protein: CASSNGLAGGPLATQYF; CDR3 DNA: TGTGCCAGCAGCAATGGACTAGCGGGAGGGCCATTGGCGACCCAGTACTTC
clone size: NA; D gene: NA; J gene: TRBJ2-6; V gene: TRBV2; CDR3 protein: CASGGNVLTF; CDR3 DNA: TGTGCCAGCGGGGGGAACGTCCTGACTTTC
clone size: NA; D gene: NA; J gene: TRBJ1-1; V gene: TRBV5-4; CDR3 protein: CASSLAGGNTEAFF; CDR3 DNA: TGTGCCAGCAGCTTAGCGGGGGGCAACACTGAAGCTTTCTTT
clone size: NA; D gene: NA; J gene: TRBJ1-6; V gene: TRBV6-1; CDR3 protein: CASSQTQGRNSPLHF; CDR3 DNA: TGTGCCAGCAGTCAAACACAGGGAAGGAATTCACCCCTCCACTTT
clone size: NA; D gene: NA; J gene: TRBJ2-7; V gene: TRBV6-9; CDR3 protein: CASSHTSVSSYEQYF; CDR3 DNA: TGTGCCAGCAGCCATACGAGCGTGAGCTCCTACGAGCAGTACTTC
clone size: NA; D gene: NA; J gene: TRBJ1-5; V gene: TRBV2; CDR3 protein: CASSDLAQPQHF; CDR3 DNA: TGTGCCAGCAGTGATCTCGCCCAGCCCCAGCATTTT
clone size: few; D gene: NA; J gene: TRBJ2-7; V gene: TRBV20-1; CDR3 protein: CSARGMGFHEQYF; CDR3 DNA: TGCAGTGCTAGGGGTATGGGGTTCCACGAGCAGTACTTC
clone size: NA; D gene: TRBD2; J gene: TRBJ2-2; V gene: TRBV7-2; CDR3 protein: CASSTGGTNTGELFF; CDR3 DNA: TGTGCCAGCAGCACCGGGGGGACGAACACCGGGGAGCTGTTTTTT
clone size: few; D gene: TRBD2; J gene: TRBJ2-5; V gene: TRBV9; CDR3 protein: CASTPIAGGLETQYF; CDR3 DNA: TGTGCCAGCACCCCGATAGCGGGAGGTTTAGAGACCCAGTACTTC
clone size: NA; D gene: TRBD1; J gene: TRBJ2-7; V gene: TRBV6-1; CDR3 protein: CASIDPGRGQVKYEQYF; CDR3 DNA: TGTGCCAGCATTGACCCAGGGCGGGGACAGGTTAAGTACGAGCAGTACTTC
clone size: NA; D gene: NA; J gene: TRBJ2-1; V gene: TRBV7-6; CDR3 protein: CASSLVTGKNEQFF; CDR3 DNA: TGTGCCAGCAGCTTAGTAACAGGGAAGAATGAGCAGTTCTTC
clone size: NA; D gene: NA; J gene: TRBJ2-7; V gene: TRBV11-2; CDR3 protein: CASSLRSPGPYEQYF; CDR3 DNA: TGTGCCAGCAGCTTAAGGAGTCCAGGACCCTACGAGCAGTACTTC
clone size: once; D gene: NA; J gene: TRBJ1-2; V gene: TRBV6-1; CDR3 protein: CASSMDPNYGYTF; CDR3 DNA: TGTGCCAGCAGTATGGATCCGAACTATGGCTACACCTTC
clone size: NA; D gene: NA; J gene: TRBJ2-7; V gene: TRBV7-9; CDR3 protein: CASSLDLTYEQYF; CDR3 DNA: TGTGCCAGCAGCTTAGATCTAACCTACGAGCAGTACTTC
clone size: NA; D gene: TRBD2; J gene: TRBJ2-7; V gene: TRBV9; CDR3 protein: CASSFGLAEPYEQYF; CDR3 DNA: TGTGCCAGCAGCTTTGGACTAGCGGAGCCCTACGAGCAGTACTTC
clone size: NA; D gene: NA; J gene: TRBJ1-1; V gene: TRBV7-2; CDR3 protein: CASSLVFRDTEAFF; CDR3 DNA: TGTGCCAGCAGCTTAGTCTTTCGTGACACTGAAGCTTTCTTT
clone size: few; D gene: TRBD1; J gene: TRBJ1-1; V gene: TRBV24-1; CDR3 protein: CATTDRANTEAFF; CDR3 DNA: TGTGCCACCACCGACAGGGCCAACACTGAAGCTTTCTTT
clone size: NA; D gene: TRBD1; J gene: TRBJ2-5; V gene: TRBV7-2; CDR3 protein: CASSPPHQYRGKAQYF; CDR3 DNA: TGTGCCAGCAGCCCCCCCCACCAATACAGGGGGAAGGCCCAGTACTTC
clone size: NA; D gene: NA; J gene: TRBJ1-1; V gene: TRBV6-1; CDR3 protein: CATRDGQSEAFF; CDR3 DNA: TGTGCCACCCGGGACGGACAGTCTGAAGCTTTCTTT
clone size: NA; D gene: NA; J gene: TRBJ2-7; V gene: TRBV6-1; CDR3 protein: CASSPRLETIRSYEQYF; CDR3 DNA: TGTGCCAGCAGTCCGCGACTTGAGACTATCCGATCCTACGAGCAGTACTTC
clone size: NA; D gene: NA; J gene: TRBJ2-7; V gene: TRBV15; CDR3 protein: CATSRGLGRYEQYF; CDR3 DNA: TGTGCCACCAGCAGGGGTCTAGGCCGGTACGAGCAGTACTTC